Shown below are 18 T cell receptor beta chains from a single sample sequenced in a study of blood T cells in healthy people across ages. Primers used in a second PCR of roughly 6 to 11 cycles were a sample-barcoded 5' primer and a J-beta primer mix. TCRdb passed the 5' RACE reads through MiXCR, listing each CDR3 protein once. Of roughly 860,000 distinct CDR3 sequences listed, under 80% are singletons. The specimen was blood. The receptor set was obtained from a man aged 30 to 45 in good health.

The chain employs TRBV20-1 and TRBJ1-5; D unresolved. The CDR3 contains 16 residues. Trimming took 4 bases from V and 0 from J, leaving 16 bases between them. Germline assignment: CDR1 DFQATT and CDR2 SNEGSKA (reference sequence). This CDR3 is CSAKARELYSNQPQHF. CDR3 sequence (DNA): TGCAGTGCTAAAGCCCGGGAACTCTATAGCAATCAGCCCCAGCATTTT.

On this clonotype itself: One junction end disagrees with the germline gene, perhaps due to a read error. The chain employs TRBV20-1 and TRBJ2-7; D ambiguous. Germline V CDR1 and CDR2: DFQATT, SNEGSKA (reference sequence). The CDR3 spans 15 residues. The CDR3 loop is CSARTFSEGIYEQYF. The CDR3 DNA reads as TGCAGCGCTAGGACCTTTTCGGAAGGGATCTACGAGCAGTACTTC.

The chain is built from TRBV20-1 and TRBJ2-7, with 8 bases identical to TRBD1. Germline V lookup: CDR1 DFQATT, CDR2 SNEGSKA (reference sequence). The CDR3 spans 14 residues. The J segment lost 3 bases and the V segment lost 6 bases, leaving 10 bases of the junction unmatched. CDR3 in amino acids: CSAPRQGPYYEQYF. In nucleotides, the CDR3 is TGCAGTGCGCCAAGACAGGGGCCTTACTACGAGCAGTACTTC.

This clonotype was detected a few times. The CDR3, as DNA: TGTGCCAGCGCGGGGGCCTCCAATCAGCCCCAGCATTTT. It translates to CASAGASNQPQHF. This chain uses TRBV6-6 with TRBJ1-5; D possibly corresponds to TRBD1 (6 bases). The CDR3 contains 13 residues. Germline lookup yields CDR1 MNHNY and CDR2 SVGAGI (reference sequence). V was shortened by 8 bases and J by 3 bases, with 11 bases between the two germline ends.

In this sample, this clonotype turned up a few times. V usage is TRBV20-1 and J usage is TRBJ1-5; D unclear. Germline V lookup: CDR1 DFQATT, CDR2 SNEGSKA (reference sequence). The CDR3 extends over 14 amino acids. Deletions cut 1 base from V and 1 base from J, with 8 bases between. As DNA, the CDR3 is TGCAGTGCTAGAGGAGGGTTGAGCAATCAGCCCCAGCATTTT. Amino acid sequence: CSARGGLSNQPQHF.

The chain links TRBV20-1 to TRBJ2-4, with D possibly TRBD2 on 5 matching bases. The DNA end lines up better with TRBJ2-7; the J call may be wrong. CDR1 and CDR2 from the germline V gene are DFQATT and SNEGSKA (reference sequence). There are 13 residues in the CDR3. CDR3 region: CSARERTGYEQYF. The CDR3, as DNA: TGCAGTGCTAGAGAACGGACTGGCTACGAGCAGTACTTC.

The chain links TRBV29-1 to TRBJ2-3, with D possibly being TRBD1 (6 bases). V shed 4 bases and J shed 2 bases, with 19 bases lying between them. The germline gives CDR1 SQVTM, CDR2 ANQGSEA. The CDR3 runs to 16 residues. The chain's CDR3 is CSVVPPPGHSTDTQYF. The CDR3, as DNA: TGCAGCGTTGTGCCCCCCCCGGGACACTCCACAGATACGCAGTATTTT.

V gene TRBV9 combines with J gene TRBJ2-1, with 7 positions matching TRBD1. This CDR3 contains 13 residues. Germline CDR1 and CDR2: SGDLS and YYNGEE. V shed 6 bases, J shed 4 bases, and the junction held 4 bases outside the gene matches. The CDR3 bases are TGTGCCAGCACCCAGGGACAGTACAATGAGCAGTTCTTC. Its translation: CASTQGQYNEQFF.

This clonotype was seen just once. The chain couples TRBV20-1 to TRBJ2-1, with 11 nucleotides matching TRBD2. V trimming: 1 base; J trimming: 0 bases; junction bases outside the gene matches: 2. The CDR3 is made up of 16 amino acids. In germline, CDR1 is DFQATT, CDR2 SNEGSKA (reference sequence). Here the CDR3 reads CSARVAGGSSYNEQFF. The DNA of the CDR3 is TGCAGTGCTAGAGTAGCGGGGGGGAGCTCCTACAATGAGCAGTTCTTC.

The chain has TRBV7-9 and TRBJ1-6; 7 bases line up with TRBD1. Germline lookup yields CDR1 SEHNR and CDR2 FQNEAQ (reference sequence). This CDR3 contains 15 residues. Unmatched junction bases numbered 13, after V lost 7 bases and J lost 10 bases. The CDR3 region is CASTDERQGSSPLHF. As DNA, the CDR3 is TGTGCCAGCACCGACGAAAGACAGGGAAGCTCACCCCTCCACTTT.

The genes are TRBV6-5 and TRBJ2-7, with D perhaps matching TRBD1 or TRBD2 (5 bases each). Germline loops: CDR1 MNHEY, CDR2 SVGAGI. This CDR3 comprises 15 residues. CDR3 loop: CAFGGRGTCPREQYF. The CDR3 DNA reads as TGTGCTTTTGGGGGTAGGGGCACATGTCCTAGAGAGCAGTACTTC.

The genes are TRBV7-2 and TRBJ2-3; possibly TRBD2 for D (7 bases). Trimming shortened V by 0 bases and J by 2 bases, and 12 bases separated the two germline ends. Germline V gives CDR1 SGHTA, CDR2 FQGNSA. The CDR3 length is 16 residues. CDR3: CASSLAQGRVTDTQYF. CDR3 DNA sequence: TGTGCCAGCAGCTTAGCTCAGGGGAGGGTCACAGATACGCAGTATTTT.

A single count supports this clonotype. The J gene is TRBJ1-6, the V gene TRBV2, with 7 bases that match TRBD1. Trimming took 5 bases from V and 9 from J; bases not matched to a gene: 10. Germline V gives CDR1 SNHLY, CDR2 FYNNEI. The CDR3 runs 15 residues. CDR3 in DNA: TGTGCCAGCAGTAACCATCCGGGACAGTTTTCACCCCTCCACTTT. Translation: CASSNHPGQFSPLHF. The full variable domain, in which reference TRBV2 and TRBJ1-6 provide the parts outside the CDR3, is EPEVTQTPSHQVTQMGQEVILRCVPISNHLYFYWYRQILGQKVEFLVSFYNNEISEKSEIFDDQFSVERPDGSNFTLKIRSTKLEDSAMYFCASSNHPGQFSPLHFGNGTRLTVT.

This clonotype has a single count. V usage is TRBV5-5 and J usage is TRBJ1-2; D is possibly TRBD1 (5 bases). The germline gives CDR1 SGHKS, CDR2 YYEKEE (reference sequence). This CDR3 has 16 amino acids. V lost 2 bases and J 4 bases, leaving 18 bases between the germline ends. The CDR3 bases are TGTGCCAGCAGCTTATTCTTAGGGACTTCAATCTATGGCTACACCTTC. This encodes CASSLFLGTSIYGYTF.

This chain connects TRBV7-3 to TRBJ2-1, with TRBD2 matching 9 bases. The junction had 6 bases not matched to a gene; V was cut back by 1 base and J by 2 bases. The germline CDR1 and CDR2 sequences are SGHTA and FQGTGA. CDR3 size: 17 residues. As DNA, the CDR3 is TGTGCCAGCAGCTTAATTGGGGGGACTAGCCCCTACAATGAGCAGTTCTTC. Amino acids: CASSLIGGTSPYNEQFF.

The rearrangement links TRBV5-1 to TRBJ2-4; TRBD1 agrees at 8 bases. Germline V gene sequence: CDR1 SGHRS, CDR2 YFSETQ. This CDR3 is built from 18 residues. V was clipped by 0 bases and J by 2 bases; unmatched bases: 10. The CDR3 here is CASSLDPGQVGSKNIQYF. CDR3 in DNA: TGCGCCAGCAGCTTGGATCCGGGACAGGTGGGATCCAAAAACATTCAGTACTTC.

This clonotype was counted only a few times. V and J are TRBV27 and TRBJ2-1; no firm D call. Germline CDR1 is MNHEY and CDR2 is SMNVEV (reference sequence). The CDR3 sequence is 15 residues long. V shed 3 bases and J shed 0 bases, with 9 bases lying between them. CDR3 protein: CASSFMGSSYNEQFF. The CDR3 nucleotides read TGTGCCAGCAGTTTCATGGGAAGCTCCTACAATGAGCAGTTCTTC.

Only a few counts were recorded for this clonotype. J is TRBJ2-1 and V is TRBV9; 11 bases are a match to TRBD2. V lost 0 bases to trimming and J lost 5 bases; unmatched junction nucleotides: 1. CDR3 length: 15 residues. Germline CDR1 SGDLS, CDR2 YYNGEE. The CDR3 here is CASSVGLAGHNEQFF. The CDR3 coding sequence is TGTGCCAGCAGCGTAGGACTAGCGGGACACAATGAGCAGTTCTTC. The variable domain in full, with the rest retrieved from reference TRBV9 and TRBJ2-1, is DSGVTQTPKHLITATGQRVTLRCSPRSGDLSVYWYQQSLDQGLQFLIQYYNGEERAKGNILERFSAQQFPDLHSELNLSSLELGDSALYFCASSVGLAGHNEQFFGPGTRLTVL.